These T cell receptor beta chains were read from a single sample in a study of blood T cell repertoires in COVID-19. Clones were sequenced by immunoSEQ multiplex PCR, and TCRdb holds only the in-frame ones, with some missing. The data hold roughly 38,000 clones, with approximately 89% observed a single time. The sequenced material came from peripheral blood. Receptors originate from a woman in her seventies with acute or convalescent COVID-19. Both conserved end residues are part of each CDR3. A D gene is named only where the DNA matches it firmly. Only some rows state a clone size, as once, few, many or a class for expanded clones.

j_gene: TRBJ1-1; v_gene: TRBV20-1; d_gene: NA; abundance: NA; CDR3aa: CSARRQAEAFF; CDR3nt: TGCAGTGCCCGAAGACAGGCTGAAGCTTTCTTT
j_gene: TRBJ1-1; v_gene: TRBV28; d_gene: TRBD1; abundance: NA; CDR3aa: CASSQGTGLTFF; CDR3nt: TGTGCCAGCAGTCAAGGGACAGGGTTAACATTCTTT
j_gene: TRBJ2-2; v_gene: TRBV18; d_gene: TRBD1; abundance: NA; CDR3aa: CASSTGTGRIGELFF; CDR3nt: TGTGCCAGCTCAACCGGGACAGGGAGGATCGGGGAGCTGTTTTTT
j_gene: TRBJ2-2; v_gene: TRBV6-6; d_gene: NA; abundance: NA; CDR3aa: CASSYSPGVNTGELFF; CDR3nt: TGTGCCAGCAGTTACTCCCCGGGGGTGAACACCGGGGAGCTGTTTTTT
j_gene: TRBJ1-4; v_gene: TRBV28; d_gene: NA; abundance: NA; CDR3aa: CASSFRVSNEKLFF; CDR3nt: TGTGCCAGCAGTTTCAGGGTGTCTAATGAAAAACTGTTTTTT
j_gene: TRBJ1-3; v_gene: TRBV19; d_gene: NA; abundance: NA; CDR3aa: CASQTGNGNTIYF; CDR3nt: TGTGCCAGCCAAACAGGGAATGGAAACACCATATATTTT
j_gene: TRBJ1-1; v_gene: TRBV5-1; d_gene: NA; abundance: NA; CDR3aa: CASSSDSPRTEAFF; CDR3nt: TGCGCCAGCAGCTCCGACAGTCCCCGGACGGAAGCTTTCTTT
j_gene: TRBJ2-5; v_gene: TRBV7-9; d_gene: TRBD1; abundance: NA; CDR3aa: CASSQTAGGTETQYF; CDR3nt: TGTGCCAGCAGCCAAACCGCAGGGGGCACAGAGACCCAGTACTTC
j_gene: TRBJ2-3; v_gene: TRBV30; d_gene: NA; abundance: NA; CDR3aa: CAWSTSSTDTQYF; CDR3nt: TGTGCCTGGAGTACTTCGAGCACAGATACGCAGTATTTT
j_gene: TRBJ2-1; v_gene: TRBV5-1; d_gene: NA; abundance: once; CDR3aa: CASRGGDNNEQFF; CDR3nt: TGCGCCAGCAGAGGGGGGGACAACAATGAGCAGTTCTTC
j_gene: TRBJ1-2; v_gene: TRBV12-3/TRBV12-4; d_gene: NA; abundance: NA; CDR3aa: CASSFRGGYTF; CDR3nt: TGTGCCAGCAGTTTCCGGGGGGGCTACACCTTC
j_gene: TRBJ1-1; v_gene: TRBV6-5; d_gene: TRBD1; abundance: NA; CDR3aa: CASSYTGGSTEAFF; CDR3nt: TGTGCCAGCAGTTACACAGGGGGCTCGACTGAAGCTTTCTTT
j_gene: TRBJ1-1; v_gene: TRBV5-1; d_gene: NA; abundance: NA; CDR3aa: CASSLDRNTEAFF; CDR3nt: TGCGCCAGCAGCTTGGACAGGAACACTGAAGCTTTCTTT
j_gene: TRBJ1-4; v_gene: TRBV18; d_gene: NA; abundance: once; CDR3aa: CASSPLWGGDEKLFF; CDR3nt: TGTGCCAGCTCACCCCTTTGGGGGGGGGATGAAAAACTGTTTTTT
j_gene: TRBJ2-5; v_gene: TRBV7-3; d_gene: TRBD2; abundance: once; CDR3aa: CASSRGLAGPFLETQYF; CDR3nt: TGTGCCAGCAGCCGGGGACTAGCGGGACCGTTTCTAGAGACCCAGTACTTC
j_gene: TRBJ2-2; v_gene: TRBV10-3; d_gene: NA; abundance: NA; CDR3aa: CAISRENTGELFF; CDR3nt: TGTGCCATCAGCCGAGAGAACACCGGGGAGCTGTTTTTT
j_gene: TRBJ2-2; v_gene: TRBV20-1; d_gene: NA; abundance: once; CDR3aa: CSASPRTGELFF; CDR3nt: TGCAGTGCTAGTCCTCGGACCGGGGAGCTGTTTTTT
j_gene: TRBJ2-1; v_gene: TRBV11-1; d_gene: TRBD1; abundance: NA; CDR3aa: CASSAGTGKFF; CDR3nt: TGTGCCAGCAGCGCTGGGACAGGGAAGTTCTTC
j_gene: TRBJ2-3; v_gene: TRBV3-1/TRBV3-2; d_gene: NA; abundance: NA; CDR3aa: CASSPQRGTQYF; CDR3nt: TGTGCCAGCAGCCCTCAGAGAGGTACGCAGTATTTT
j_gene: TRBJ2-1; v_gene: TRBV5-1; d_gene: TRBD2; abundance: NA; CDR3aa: CASSVPSGSYNEQFF; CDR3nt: TGCGCCAGCAGCGTACCTAGCGGGAGCTACAATGAGCAGTTCTTC
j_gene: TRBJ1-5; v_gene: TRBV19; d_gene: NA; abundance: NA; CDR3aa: CASSKLAQPQHF; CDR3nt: TGTGCCAGTAGTAAGTTAGCTCAGCCCCAGCATTTT
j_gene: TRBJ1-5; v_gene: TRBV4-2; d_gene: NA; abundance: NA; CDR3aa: CASSREGNQPQHF; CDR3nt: TGTGCCAGCAGCCGGGAGGGCAATCAGCCCCAGCATTTT
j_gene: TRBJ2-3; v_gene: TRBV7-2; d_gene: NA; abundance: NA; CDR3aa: CASSLEAGDTQYF; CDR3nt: TGTGCCAGCAGCTTAGAGGCAGGGGATACGCAGTATTTT
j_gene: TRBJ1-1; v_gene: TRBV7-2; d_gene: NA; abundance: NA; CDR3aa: CASSRYGGNEAFF; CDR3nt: TGTGCCAGCAGCCGCTACGGGGGAAATGAAGCTTTCTTT
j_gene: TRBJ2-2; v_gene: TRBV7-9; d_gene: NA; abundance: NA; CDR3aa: CASSPYTGELFF; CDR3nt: TGTGCCAGCAGCCCATACACCGGGGAGCTGTTTTTT
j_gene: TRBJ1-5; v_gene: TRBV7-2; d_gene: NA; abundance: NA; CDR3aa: CASSQGTPNQPQHF; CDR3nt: TGTGCCAGCAGCCAAGGGACACCCAATCAGCCCCAGCATTTT
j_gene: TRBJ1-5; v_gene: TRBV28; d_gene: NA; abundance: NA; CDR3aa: CASSFPVFGQPQHF; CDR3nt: TGTGCCAGCAGTTTCCCGGTTTTTGGTCAGCCCCAGCATTTT
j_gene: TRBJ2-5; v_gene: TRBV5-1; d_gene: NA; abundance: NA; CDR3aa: CASSLEGRGQETQYF; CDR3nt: TGCGCCAGCAGCTTGGAAGGACGGGGACAAGAGACCCAGTACTTC
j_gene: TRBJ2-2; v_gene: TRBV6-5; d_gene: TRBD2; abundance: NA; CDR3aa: CASSFASGGNTGELFF; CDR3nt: TGTGCCAGCAGTTTCGCTAGCGGGGGGAACACCGGGGAGCTGTTTTTT
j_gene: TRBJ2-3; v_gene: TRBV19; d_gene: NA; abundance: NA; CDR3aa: CASSIQSGSTDTQYF; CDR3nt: TGTGCCAGTAGTATACAGAGCGGGAGCACAGATACGCAGTATTTT
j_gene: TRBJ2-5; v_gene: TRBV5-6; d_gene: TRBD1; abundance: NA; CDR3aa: CASSFNRGQGAQYF; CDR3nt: TGTGCCAGCAGCTTCAACAGGGGGCAGGGGGCCCAGTACTTC
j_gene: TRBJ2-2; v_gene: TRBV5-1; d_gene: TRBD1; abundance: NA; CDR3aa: CASSLAGQGIIGELFF; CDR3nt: TGCGCCAGCAGCTTGGCGGGACAGGGGATTATCGGGGAGCTGTTTTTT
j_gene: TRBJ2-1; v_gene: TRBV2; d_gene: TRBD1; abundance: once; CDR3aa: CATRAGGNEQFF; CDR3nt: TGTGCCACCCGGGCAGGGGGCAATGAGCAGTTCTTC
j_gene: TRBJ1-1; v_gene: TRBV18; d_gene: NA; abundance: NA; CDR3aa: CASSPPASGRGEAFF; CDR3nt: TGTGCCAGCTCACCACCTGCCTCAGGGAGGGGAGAAGCTTTCTTT
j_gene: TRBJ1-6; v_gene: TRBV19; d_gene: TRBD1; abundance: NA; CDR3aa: CASRPGQGAENSPLHF; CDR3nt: TGTGCCAGTAGACCGGGACAGGGGGCTGAGAATTCACCCCTCCACTTT
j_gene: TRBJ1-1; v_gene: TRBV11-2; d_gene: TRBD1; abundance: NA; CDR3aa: CASTPNTDRGTEAFF; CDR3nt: TGTGCCAGCACCCCTAACACTGACAGGGGGACTGAAGCTTTCTTT
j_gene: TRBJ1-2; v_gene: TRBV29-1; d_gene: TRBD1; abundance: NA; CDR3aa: CSTPTGEDGYTF; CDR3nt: TGCAGCACACCAACAGGGGAGGATGGCTACACCTTC
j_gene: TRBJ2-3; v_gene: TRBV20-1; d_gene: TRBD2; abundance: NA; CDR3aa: CSASQVSGGSHF; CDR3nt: TGCAGTGCTAGTCAGGTTAGCGGGGGTAGCCATTTT
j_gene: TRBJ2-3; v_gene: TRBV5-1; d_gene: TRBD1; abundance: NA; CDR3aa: CASSLDRGTDTQYF; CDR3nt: TGCGCCAGCAGCTTGGACAGGGGTACAGATACGCAGTATTTT
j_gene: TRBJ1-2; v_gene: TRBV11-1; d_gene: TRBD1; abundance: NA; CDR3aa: CASSLSQGDYGYTF; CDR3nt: TGTGCCAGCAGCTTATCACAGGGGGACTATGGCTACACCTTC
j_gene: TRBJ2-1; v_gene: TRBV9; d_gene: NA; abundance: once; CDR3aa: CASSVDGSSNEQFF; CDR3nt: TGTGCCAGCAGCGTAGACGGGAGTTCAAATGAGCAGTTCTTC
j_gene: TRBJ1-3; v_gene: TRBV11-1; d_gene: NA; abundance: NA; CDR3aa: CASSLRGEAGNTIYF; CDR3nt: TGTGCCAGCAGCTTAAGGGGCGAGGCTGGAAACACCATATATTTT
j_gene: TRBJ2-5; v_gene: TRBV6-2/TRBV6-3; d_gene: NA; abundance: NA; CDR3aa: CASSYRAGTEETQYF; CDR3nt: TGTGCCAGCAGTTACAGAGCCGGGACTGAAGAGACCCAGTACTTC
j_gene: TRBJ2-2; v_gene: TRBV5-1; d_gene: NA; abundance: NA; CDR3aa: CASSASSTHTGELFF; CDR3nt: TGCGCCAGCAGCGCGTCAAGTACCCACACCGGGGAGCTGTTTTTT
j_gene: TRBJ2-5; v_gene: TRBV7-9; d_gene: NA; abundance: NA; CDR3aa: CASSLALAAVNF; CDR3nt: TGTGCCAGCAGCTTAGCGCTAGCAGCGGTAAACTTC